This is a list of T cell receptor beta chains from one sample in a study of naive and memory T cell subsets. MiXCR was run by TCRdb on the UMI-ligation and nested PCR reads, yielding one entry per CDR3 protein. Of 150,000 or so distinct CDR3 sequences in the sample, 22% were seen once. Material for sequencing was naive CD4+ T cells from blood. Receptors were obtained from a human donor in good health. Both conserved end residues are part of each CDR3. A D gene is named only where the DNA matches it firmly. Clone size is stated in some rows and not others, as once, few, many or a class when expanded.

many	.	TRBV29-1	TRBJ2-1	CSVERPGWNEQFF	TGCAGCGTTGAAAGGCCAGGGTGGAATGAGCAGTTCTTC
.	TRBD2	TRBV12-3/TRBV12-4	TRBJ2-7	CASSLAGALYEQYF	TGTGCCAGCAGTCTAGCGGGAGCCCTCTACGAGCAGTACTTC
few	TRBD2	TRBV7-9	TRBJ2-1	CASSLYVAGFWAEQFF	TGTGCCAGCAGCTTATATGTAGCGGGATTTTGGGCGGAGCAGTTCTTC
.	.	TRBV28	TRBJ2-7	CASSGREQYF	TGTGCCAGCAGCGGTCGCGAGCAGTACTTC
.	TRBD2	TRBV24-1	TRBJ2-5	CATSDRTSVGAQYF	TGTGCCACCAGTGATCGGACTAGCGTTGGGGCCCAGTACTTC
few	.	TRBV15	TRBJ2-1	CATSRAGASEQFF	TGTGCCACCAGCAGAGCGGGGGCTTCTGAGCAGTTCTTC
.	TRBD1	TRBV2	TRBJ1-6	CASSADRGVNSPLHF	TGTGCCAGCAGTGCGGACAGGGGCGTTAATTCACCCCTCCACTTT
few	TRBD1	TRBV20-1	TRBJ2-7	CSAPPRDRHTYEQYF	TGCAGTGCGCCCCCGAGGGACAGACACACCTACGAGCAGTACTTC
many	.	TRBV6-5	TRBJ1-1	CASSYWGQKNTEAFF	TGTGCCAGCAGTTACTGGGGACAAAAGAACACTGAAGCTTTCTTT
.	.	TRBV12-5	TRBJ1-5	CASGSGTYQPQHF	TGTGCTAGTGGTTCGGGGACCTATCAGCCCCAGCATTTT
.	TRBD2	TRBV11-2	TRBJ2-3	CASSPTGTSGIQDTQYF	TGTGCCAGCAGCCCCACCGGGACTAGCGGCATTCAGGATACGCAGTATTTT
.	.	TRBV13	TRBJ1-5	CASSGGPSNQPQHF	TGTGCCAGCAGCGGAGGGCCATCTAATCAGCCCCAGCATTTT
few	TRBD2	TRBV7-2	TRBJ2-7	CASSLEPAGGSYEQYF	TGTGCCAGCAGCTTAGAACCAGCGGGAGGGTCCTACGAGCAGTACTTC
few	.	TRBV3-1	TRBJ2-2	CASSRRISELFF	TGTGCCAGCAGCCGCCGGATCTCGGAGCTGTTTTTT
few	.	TRBV5-1	TRBJ2-5	CASSYGVLETQYF	TGCGCCAGCAGCTATGGGGTCCTGGAGACCCAGTACTTC
few	.	TRBV7-8	TRBJ2-7	CASSPIRFSSYEQYF	TGTGCCAGCAGCCCGATCCGATTCAGCTCCTACGAGCAGTACTTC
few	TRBD2	TRBV28	TRBJ2-3	CASSPRGLAGYTDTQYF	TGTGCCAGCAGTCCTCGGGGGTTAGCGGGATACACAGATACGCAGTATTTT
.	.	TRBV20-1	TRBJ2-5	CSARRDPGLTQYF	TGCAGTGCTAGAAGGGACCCGGGTTTGACCCAGTACTTC
.	.	TRBV29-1	TRBJ2-7	CSAKSSYEQYF	TGCAGCGCGAAAAGCTCCTACGAGCAGTACTTC
.	.	TRBV6-5	TRBJ1-2	CASSPREVLGYTF	TGTGCCAGCAGCCCCCGGGAGGTGCTTGGCTACACCTTC
many	TRBD2	TRBV7-2	TRBJ2-1	CASSLAGTSGSYNEQFF	TGTGCCAGCAGCTTAGCCGGGACTAGCGGGTCCTACAATGAGCAGTTCTTC
.	TRBD1	TRBV20-1	TRBJ2-3	CSAGGRFQGADTQYF	TGCAGTGCTGGAGGACGGTTTCAGGGGGCAGATACGCAGTATTTT
few	.	TRBV28	TRBJ1-2	CASSYRANYGYTF	TGTGCCAGCAGTTACAGAGCTAACTATGGCTACACCTTC
.	.	TRBV12-3/TRBV12-4	TRBJ2-1	CASRRGSYNEQFF	TGTGCCAGCCGAAGGGGCTCCTACAATGAGCAGTTCTTC
few	TRBD1	TRBV7-6	TRBJ2-3	CASSGLRDSSTDTQYF	TGTGCCAGCAGCGGGTTAAGGGACAGTAGCACAGATACGCAGTATTTT
many	.	TRBV7-9	TRBJ2-1	CASSIDSGSYNEQFF	TGTGCCAGCAGCATTGACTCAGGCTCCTACAATGAGCAGTTCTTC
few	TRBD2	TRBV19	TRBJ2-7	CASSSRPGLSYEQYF	TGTGCCAGTAGTTCAAGACCGGGACTATCCTACGAGCAGTACTTC
.	.	TRBV6-6	TRBJ2-5	CASKTPGGETQYF	TGTGCCAGCAAGACGCCAGGGGGGGAGACCCAGTACTTC
few	.	TRBV5-1	TRBJ2-2	CASSLEIPTAWDTGELFF	TGCGCCAGCAGCTTGGAAATACCGACAGCCTGGGACACCGGGGAGCTGTTTTTT
few	.	TRBV19	TRBJ2-3	CASSIRGDTQYF	TGTGCCAGTAGTATTCGAGGAGATACGCAGTATTTT
once	.	TRBV28	TRBJ2-5	CASSFGGPKETQYF	TGTGCCAGCAGTTTCGGTGGACCCAAAGAGACCCAGTACTTC
.	.	TRBV25-1	TRBJ2-7	CASGEFGSIYEQYF	TGTGCCAGCGGTGAATTCGGTAGTATATACGAGCAGTACTTC
once	TRBD1	TRBV6-1	TRBJ1-1	CASSKTTGTGYTEAFF	TGTGCCAGCAGTAAAACCACCGGGACAGGGTACACTGAAGCTTTCTTT
.	.	TRBV28	TRBJ2-1	CASSLPGSSYNEQFF	TGTGCCAGCAGTTTGCCGGGGAGCTCCTACAATGAGCAGTTCTTC
many	.	TRBV20-1	TRBJ1-5	CSAFRDSNQPQHF	TGCAGTGCTTTCAGGGATAGCAATCAGCCCCAGCATTTT
.	.	TRBV12-3/TRBV12-4	TRBJ2-7	CASSFRIPPAEQYF	TGTGCCAGCAGTTTTCGCATACCCCCGGCCGAGCAGTACTTC
many	.	TRBV29-1	TRBJ2-1	CSAQSRNEQFF	TGCAGCGCCCAATCTAGGAATGAGCAGTTCTTC
many	TRBD2	TRBV12-3/TRBV12-4	TRBJ2-1	CASSLRIRSAGAYNEQFF	TGTGCCAGCAGTTTAAGAATTCGATCAGCGGGGGCCTACAATGAGCAGTTCTTC
few	.	TRBV6-2/TRBV6-3	TRBJ2-1	CASSYGGRIYNEQFF	TGTGCCAGCAGTTATGGTGGGAGGATCTACAATGAGCAGTTCTTC
few	.	TRBV29-1	TRBJ2-1	CSVEVGGLYNEQFF	TGCAGCGTTGAAGTAGGGGGATTATACAATGAGCAGTTCTTC
once	.	TRBV3-1	TRBJ2-6	CASSPQPSGANVLTF	TGTGCCAGCAGCCCCCAGCCCTCTGGGGCCAACGTCCTGACTTTC
.	TRBD1	TRBV28	TRBJ2-3	CASRSQGGADTQYF	TGTGCCAGCAGATCCCAAGGGGGCGCAGATACGCAGTATTTT
.	TRBD2	TRBV11-2	TRBJ2-5	CASSYTSGAIQETQYF	TGTGCCAGCAGCTACACTAGCGGGGCTATCCAAGAGACCCAGTACTTC
.	TRBD1	TRBV18	TRBJ2-7	CASSPSRDRVYHEQYF	TGTGCCAGCTCACCAAGCCGGGACAGGGTCTACCACGAGCAGTACTTC
.	.	TRBV20-1	TRBJ2-7	CSARDFGRTYEQYF	TGCAGTGCTAGAGATTTTGGACGGACCTACGAGCAGTACTTC
.	TRBD2	TRBV20-1	TRBJ2-1	CSASGRGTYNEQFF	TGCAGTGCTAGCGGGAGGGGGACCTACAATGAGCAGTTCTTC
.	.	TRBV20-1	TRBJ2-4	CSAREARGAQAKNIQYF	TGCAGTGCTAGAGAAGCCCGGGGGGCTCAAGCCAAAAACATTCAGTACTTC
few	TRBD2	TRBV12-3/TRBV12-4	TRBJ2-1	CASRPTSGSYNEQFF	TGTGCCAGCAGGCCGACTAGCGGCTCCTACAATGAGCAGTTCTTC
.	TRBD2	TRBV7-2	TRBJ2-1	CASSVPLAASGSMYNEQFF	TGTGCCAGCAGCGTACCCCTGGCGGCTAGCGGGAGTATGTACAATGAGCAGTTCTTC
.	.	TRBV20-1	TRBJ2-1	CSARPDRYPYNEQFF	TGCAGTGCTAGACCCGACAGGTATCCCTACAATGAGCAGTTCTTC
few	TRBD1	TRBV12-3/TRBV12-4	TRBJ1-5	CASSLKGAVAQPQHF	TGTGCCAGCAGTTTGAAGGGGGCTGTTGCTCAGCCCCAGCATTTT